This T cell receptor (beta chain) stems from a study of T cell repertoires in cytomegalovirus infection. Comment on this clonotype: Its antigen is not identified.

TCRdb reprocessed the reads with MiXCR, giving one entry per CDR3 protein. In the table there are hundreds of thousands of distinct CDR3 sequences, approximately 42% of which are singletons. The CDR3 is 16 amino acids. CDR1 SGHVS and CDR2 FNYEAQ come from the germline V gene. V shed 4 bases, J shed 9 bases, and the junction held 13 bases outside the gene matches. This receptor was obtained from a human donor in good health (CMV status not recorded). Some clones in this sample may be carry-over from other donors' samples. Here the sequenced sample was cultured PBMCs, taken from culture after CMV antigen stimulation. V gene TRBV7-6 combines with J gene TRBJ2-1; 9 nucleotides agree with TRBD1. The CDR3 nucleotides are TGTGCCAGCAGCTCGACGGACAGGGGACGGGTGGGTGAGCAGTTCTTC. Encoded protein: CASSSTDRGRVGEQFF.